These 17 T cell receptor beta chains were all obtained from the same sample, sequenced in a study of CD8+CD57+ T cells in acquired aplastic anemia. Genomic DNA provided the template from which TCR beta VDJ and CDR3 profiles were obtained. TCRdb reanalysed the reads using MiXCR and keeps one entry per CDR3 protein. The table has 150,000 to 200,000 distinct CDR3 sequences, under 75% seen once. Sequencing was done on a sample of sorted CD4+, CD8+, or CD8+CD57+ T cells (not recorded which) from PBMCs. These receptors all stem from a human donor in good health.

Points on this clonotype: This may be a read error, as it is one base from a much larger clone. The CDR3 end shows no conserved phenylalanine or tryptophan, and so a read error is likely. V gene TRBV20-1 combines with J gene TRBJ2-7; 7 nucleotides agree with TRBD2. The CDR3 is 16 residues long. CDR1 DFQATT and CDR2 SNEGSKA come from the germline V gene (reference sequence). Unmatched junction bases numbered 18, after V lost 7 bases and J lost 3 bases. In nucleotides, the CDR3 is TGCAGTGTTAATCCGGTCGAGGCTAGCGGAATCTACGAGCAGTACCTC. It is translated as CSVNPVEASGIYEQYL.

The CDR3 DNA reads as TGCGCCAGCAGTGAGTCGACTGGCACTGAAGCTTTCTTT. Protein product: CASSESTGTEAFF. The chain has TRBV10-2 and TRBJ1-1, with D unresolved. CDR1 WSHSY and CDR2 SAAADI come from the germline V gene. The CDR3 loop spans 13 amino acids. The V and J ends lost 0 bases and 4 bases respectively, with 6 bases between them.

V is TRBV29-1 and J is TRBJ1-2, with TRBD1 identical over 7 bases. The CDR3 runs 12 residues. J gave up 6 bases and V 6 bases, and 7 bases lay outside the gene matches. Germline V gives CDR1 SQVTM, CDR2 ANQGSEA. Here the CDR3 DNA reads TGCAGCGTCCAAGACAGGGAAAATGGCTACACCTTC. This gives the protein CSVQDRENGYTF. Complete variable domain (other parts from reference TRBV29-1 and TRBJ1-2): SAVISQKPSRDICQRGTSLTIQCQVDSQVTMMFWYRQQPGQSLTLIATANQGSEATYESGFVIDKFPISRPNLTFSTLTVSNMSPEDSSIYLCSVQDRENGYTFGSGTRLTVV.

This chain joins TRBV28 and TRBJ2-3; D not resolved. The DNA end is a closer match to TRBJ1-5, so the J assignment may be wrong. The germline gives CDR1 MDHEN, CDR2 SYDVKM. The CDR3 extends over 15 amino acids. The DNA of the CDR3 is TGTGCCAGCAGACAGCTTCCGTTAGACACAGATACGCAGCATTTT. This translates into CASRQLPLDTDTQHF.

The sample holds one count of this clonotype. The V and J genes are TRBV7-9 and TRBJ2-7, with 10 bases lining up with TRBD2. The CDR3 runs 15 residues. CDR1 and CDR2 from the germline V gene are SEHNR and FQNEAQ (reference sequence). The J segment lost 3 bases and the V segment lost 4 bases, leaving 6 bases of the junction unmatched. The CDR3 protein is CASSSTSGGVYEQYF. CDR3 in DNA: TGTGCCAGCAGCTCGACGAGCGGGGGGGTCTACGAGCAGTACTTC.

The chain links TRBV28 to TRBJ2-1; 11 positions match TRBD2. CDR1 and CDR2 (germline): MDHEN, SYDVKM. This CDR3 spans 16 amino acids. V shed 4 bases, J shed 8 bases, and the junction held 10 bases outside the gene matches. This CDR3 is CASSSLLAGAGDEQFF. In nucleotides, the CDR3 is TGTGCCAGCAGTTCCCTACTAGCGGGAGCTGGGGATGAGCAGTTCTTC.

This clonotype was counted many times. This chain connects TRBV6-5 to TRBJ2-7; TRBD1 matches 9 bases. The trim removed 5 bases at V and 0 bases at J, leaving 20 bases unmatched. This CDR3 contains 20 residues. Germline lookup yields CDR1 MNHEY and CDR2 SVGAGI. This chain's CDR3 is CASSVGPGQGPESISYEQYF. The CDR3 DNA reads TGTGCCAGCAGTGTAGGACCGGGACAGGGCCCCGAGTCAATCTCCTACGAGCAGTACTTC.

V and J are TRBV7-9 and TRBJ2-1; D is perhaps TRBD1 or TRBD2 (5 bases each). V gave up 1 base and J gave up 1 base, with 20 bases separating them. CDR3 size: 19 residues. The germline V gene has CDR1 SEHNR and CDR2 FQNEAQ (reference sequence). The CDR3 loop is CASSLDRGWDAISYNEQFF. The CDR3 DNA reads TGTGCCAGCAGCTTAGATCGTGGGTGGGACGCGATTTCCTACAATGAGCAGTTCTTC.

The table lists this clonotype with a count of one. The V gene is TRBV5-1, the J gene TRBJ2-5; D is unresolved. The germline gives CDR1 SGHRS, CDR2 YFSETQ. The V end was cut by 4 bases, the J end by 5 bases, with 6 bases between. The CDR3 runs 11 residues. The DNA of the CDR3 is TGCGCCAGCAGCGCGCGGGAGACCCAGTACTTC. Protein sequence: CASSARETQYF.

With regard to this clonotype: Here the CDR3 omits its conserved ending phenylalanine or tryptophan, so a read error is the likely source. CDR3 sequence reads: CASGLGTGDGYTL. CDR3 DNA: TGTGCCAGCGGCCTAGGGACAGGGGATGGCTACACCCTC. The chain uses TRBV11-2 and TRBJ1-2; 10 positions match TRBD1. With 8 bases clipped from V and 6 bases from J, the junction kept 6 bases outside the gene matches. The CDR3 runs to 13 residues. Germline loops: CDR1 SGHAT, CDR2 FQNNGV.

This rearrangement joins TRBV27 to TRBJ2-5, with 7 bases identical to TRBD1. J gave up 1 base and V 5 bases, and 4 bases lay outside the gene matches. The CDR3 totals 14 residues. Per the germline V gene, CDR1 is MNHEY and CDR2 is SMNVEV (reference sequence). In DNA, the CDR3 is TGTGCCAGCAGTCCGCACAGGGGCCAAGAGACCCAGTACTTC. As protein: CASSPHRGQETQYF.

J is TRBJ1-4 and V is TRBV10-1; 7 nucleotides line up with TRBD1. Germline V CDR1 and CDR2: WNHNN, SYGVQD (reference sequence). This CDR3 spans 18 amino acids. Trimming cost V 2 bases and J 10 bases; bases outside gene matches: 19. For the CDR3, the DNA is TGCGCCAGCAGTGAGAAGGACAGGAGTCGCACTACTCTGGTAAAACTGTTTTTT. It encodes CASSEKDRSRTTLVKLFF.

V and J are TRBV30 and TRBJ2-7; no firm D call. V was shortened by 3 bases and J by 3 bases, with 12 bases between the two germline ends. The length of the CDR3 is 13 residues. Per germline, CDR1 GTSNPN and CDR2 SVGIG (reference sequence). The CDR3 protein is CAWRTIESYEQYF. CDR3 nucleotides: TGTGCCTGGAGGACCATCGAGAGCTACGAGCAGTACTTC.

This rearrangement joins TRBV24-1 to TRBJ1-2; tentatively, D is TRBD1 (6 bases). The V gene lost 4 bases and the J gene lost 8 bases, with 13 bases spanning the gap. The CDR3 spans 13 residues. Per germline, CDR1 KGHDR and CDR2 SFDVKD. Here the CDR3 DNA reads TGTGCCACCAGTGACCAGGGGTTTCTGGGCTACACCTTC. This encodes CATSDQGFLGYTF.

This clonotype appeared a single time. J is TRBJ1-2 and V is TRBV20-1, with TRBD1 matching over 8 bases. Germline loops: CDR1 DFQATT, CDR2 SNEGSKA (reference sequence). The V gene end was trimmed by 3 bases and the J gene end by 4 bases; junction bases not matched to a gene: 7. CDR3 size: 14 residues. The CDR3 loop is CSASRPGQAYGYTF. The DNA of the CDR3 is TGCAGTGCTAGCAGACCGGGACAGGCCTATGGCTACACCTTC.

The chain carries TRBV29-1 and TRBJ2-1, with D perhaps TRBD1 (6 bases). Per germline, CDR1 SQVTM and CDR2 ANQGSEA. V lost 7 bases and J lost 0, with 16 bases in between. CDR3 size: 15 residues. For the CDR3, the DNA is TGCAGCGCCACCCGACAGGACCGCTCCTACAATGAGCAGTTCTTC. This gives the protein CSATRQDRSYNEQFF.

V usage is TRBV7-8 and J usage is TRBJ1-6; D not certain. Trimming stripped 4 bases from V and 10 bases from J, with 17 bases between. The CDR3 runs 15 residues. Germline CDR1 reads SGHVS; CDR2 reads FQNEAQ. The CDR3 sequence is CASSSSTGFASPLHF. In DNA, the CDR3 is TGTGCCAGCAGCTCATCCACGGGGTTTGCATCACCCCTCCACTTT.